Listed here are 25 T cell receptor beta chains from one sample, sequenced in a study of memory B cells and T cells in multiple sclerosis. Antigens for these TCRs are unknown. Here immunoSEQ multiplex PCR was the method, and the copy in TCRdb shows in-frame clones only, minus some. The sample holds 25,000 to 35,000 clones, 86% seen once. After stimulus-free culture, autoproliferating CFSE-dim and non-proliferating CFSE-high T cells were sequenced separately. Roughly 5x10^7 CFSE-labeled PBMCs were cultured less than eight days unstimulated, then replicate wells were pooled. The sample comprised PBMCs from blood kept in culture. The receptors were gathered from a human donor with multiple sclerosis.

The genes are TRBV10-1 and TRBJ1-2; D not resolved. This CDR3 spans 10 amino acids. CDR1 is WNHNN and CDR2 is SYGVQD in the germline V gene (reference sequence). V was pared by 9 bases and J by 8 bases, with 10 bases between. The CDR3 region is CASTSFGYTF. CDR3 nucleotides: TGCGCCAGTACCTCATTCGGCTACACCTTC.

The rearrangement uses TRBV7-6 and TRBJ2-7; D is perhaps TRBD1 (6 bases). The CDR3 is 14 residues long. The germline V gene encodes CDR1 SGHVS and CDR2 FNYEAQ. V lost 3 bases to trimming and J lost 3 bases, with 12 bases between them. In nucleotides, the CDR3 is TGTGCCAGCAGCTTTGGGGCAGGGGACTACGAGCAGTACTTC. Translating gives CASSFGAGDYEQYF.

V is TRBV29-1 and J is TRBJ2-5; 9 nucleotides match TRBD1. The germline V gene encodes CDR1 SQVTM and CDR2 ANQGSEA. V shed 2 bases, J shed 4 bases, and the junction held 2 bases outside the gene matches. This CDR3 region has 13 residues. The CDR3 spells CSVETGGAETQYF. Written as DNA, the CDR3 is TGCAGCGTTGAAACAGGGGGCGCAGAGACCCAGTACTTC. Together with reference TRBV29-1 and TRBJ2-5, the CDR3 gives the full variable domain: SAVISQKPSRDICQRGTSLTIQCQVDSQVTMMFWYRQQPGQSLTLIATANQGSEATYESGFVIDKFPISRPNLTFSTLTVSNMSPEDSSIYLCSVETGGAETQYFGPGTRLLVL.

This clone has only a few counts. The rearrangement uses TRBV4-2 and TRBJ2-7, with 8 bases identical to TRBD2. The J segment lost 3 bases and the V segment lost 1 base, leaving 5 bases of the junction unmatched. Germline V gene data show CDR1 as LGHNA and CDR2 as YNFKEQ. The CDR3 extends over 15 amino acids. CDR3 coding DNA: TGTGCCAGCAGCCAAGGGGGACTAGAACTCTACGAGCAGTACTTC. It specifies CASSQGGLELYEQYF.

The chain employs TRBV14 and TRBJ2-5, with D uncertain. The tail of the sequence fits TRBJ2-7 better, so the J call may be wrong. Germline loops: CDR1 SGHDN, CDR2 FVKESK. CDR3 length: 11 residues. CDR3 in DNA: TGTGCCAGCAGCAATTCCTACGAGCAGTACTTC. This encodes CASSNSYEQYF.

The chain couples TRBV28 to TRBJ1-2; the D gene is possibly TRBD1 (6 bases). V was pared by 7 bases and J by 10 bases, with 19 bases between. This CDR3 is 13 amino acids long. The germline gives CDR1 MDHEN, CDR2 SYDVKM. CDR3 protein: CASKSYWDTYYTF. In nucleotides, the CDR3 is TGTGCCAGCAAATCATATTGGGACACCTACTACACCTTC.

The V and J genes are TRBV6-5 and TRBJ1-3; maybe TRBD1 (6 bases). The V gene's germline CDR1 is MNHEY and CDR2 SVGAGI. The CDR3 covers 15 residues. With 6 bases removed from V and 2 bases from J, the gap between germline ends came to 14 bases. The CDR3 here is CASSFDRNTGNTIYF. The CDR3 coding sequence is TGTGCCAGCAGCTTCGACAGGAACACTGGAAACACCATATATTTT.

This chain links TRBV19 with TRBJ1-2; the D gene is possibly TRBD1 (5 bases). This CDR3 has 12 amino acids. Germline V gives CDR1 LNHDA, CDR2 SQIVND (reference sequence). V was clipped by 7 bases and J by 4 bases, with 10 bases between them. CDR3 loop: CASTGTGYGYTF. DNA of the CDR3: TGTGCCAGTACGGGGACCGGCTATGGCTACACCTTC.

The chain employs TRBV11-2 and TRBJ2-1; TRBD2 matches 8 bases. Germline V gives CDR1 SGHAT, CDR2 FQNNGV. The CDR3 loop spans 14 amino acids. The trim removed 4 bases at V and 2 bases at J, leaving 1 base unmatched. In nucleotides, the CDR3 is TGTGCCAGCAGCTCGGGAGGGGCCTACAATGAGCAGTTCTTC. This encodes CASSSGGAYNEQFF.

The chain carries TRBV28 and TRBJ2-3; TRBD2 aligns across 10 bases. Germline loops: CDR1 MDHEN, CDR2 SYDVKM. The V segment lost 3 bases and the J segment 5 bases; nucleotides outside the gene matches: 5. This CDR3 has 15 amino acids. This CDR3 is CASSLLAGGRDTQYF. In DNA form, the CDR3 reads TGTGCCAGCAGTTTGTTAGCGGGAGGACGAGATACGCAGTATTTT.

The chain links TRBV12-5 to TRBJ1-5; D might be TRBD1 (5 bases). V lost 0 bases and J 9 bases, leaving 12 bases between the germline ends. Germline V gene lookup returns CDR1 LGHNT and CDR2 FRNRAP. The CDR3 extends over 14 amino acids. Here the CDR3 reads CASGLVGAFSPQHF. CDR3 bases: TGTGCTAGTGGTTTGGTAGGGGCCTTTTCGCCCCAGCATTTT.

This clone was recorded a few times. This rearrangement joins TRBV18 to TRBJ1-3, with D uncertain. The CDR3 is made up of 16 amino acids. V lost 1 base, J lost 6 bases, and 16 bases lay in between. CDR1 and CDR2 from the germline V gene are KGHSH and LQKENI. The CDR3 here is CASSPRAMDPANTIYF. CDR3 coding DNA: TGTGCCAGCTCACCACGCGCTATGGATCCCGCAAACACCATATATTTT. Together with reference TRBV18 and TRBJ1-3, the CDR3 gives the full variable domain: NAGVMQNPRHLVRRRGQEARLRCSPMKGHSHVYWYRQLPEEGLKFMVYLQKENIIDESGMPKERFSAEFPKEGPSILRIQQVVRGDSAAYFCASSPRAMDPANTIYFGEGSWLTVV.

The chain joins TRBV27 to TRBJ2-7; D is undetermined. Between the trimmed V and J ends, which lost 5 bases and 0 bases, there was a span of 8 bases. The CDR3 contains 13 residues. From germline, CDR1 is MNHEY and CDR2 SMNVEV (reference sequence). For the CDR3, the DNA is TGTGCCAGCAGTGTCCTGGGCTCCTACGAGCAGTACTTC. Amino acid sequence: CASSVLGSYEQYF.

The chain employs TRBV28 and TRBJ1-2; D gene uncertain. This CDR3 has 14 residues. CDR1 is MDHEN and CDR2 is SYDVKM in the germline V gene. With 2 bases removed from V and 8 bases from J, the gap between germline ends came to 15 bases. CDR3 in amino acids: CASSLDREIVGYTF. The CDR3 region has the DNA TGTGCCAGCAGTTTAGACCGTGAAATAGTAGGCTACACCTTC.

The chain recombines TRBV28 with TRBJ2-1; D gene ambiguous. Trimming took off 2 bases at V and 7 bases at J, with 6 bases between the two ends. The CDR3 runs 12 residues. Germline V lookup: CDR1 MDHEN, CDR2 SYDVKM. The CDR3, as DNA: TGTGCCAGCAGTTTAAGGGTAAATGAGCAGTTCTTC. This gives the protein CASSLRVNEQFF. Supplemented by reference TRBV28 and TRBJ2-1, the full variable domain reads DVKVTQSSRYLVKRTGEKVFLECVQDMDHENMFWYRQDPGLGLRLIYFSYDVKMKEKGDIPEGYSVSREKKERFSLILESASTNQTSMYLCASSLRVNEQFFGPGTRLTVL.

This sequence joins TRBV9 and TRBJ2-1, with D possibly matching TRBD2 (6 bases). Germline loops: CDR1 SGDLS, CDR2 YYNGEE. The CDR3 extends over 14 amino acids. Trimming left V 4 bases short and J 5 bases short, with 13 bases between. The CDR3 DNA reads as TGTGCCAGCAGCCCCTGGACTACTAACAATGAGCAGTTCTTC. Amino acids: CASSPWTTNNEQFF.

The V gene is TRBV28, the J gene TRBJ2-6; 7 nucleotides align to TRBD1. Germline CDR1 is MDHEN and CDR2 is SYDVKM. The CDR3 totals 18 residues. Trimming cost V 2 bases and J 0 bases; bases outside gene matches: 7. Written as DNA, the CDR3 is TGTGCCAGCAGTTTAATGGGGACAGACCTCTCTGGGGCCAACGTCCTGACTTTC. It encodes CASSLMGTDLSGANVLTF.

V usage is TRBV11-2 and J usage is TRBJ2-7; D is perhaps TRBD2 (5 bases). The germline V gene has CDR1 SGHAT and CDR2 FQNNGV. The CDR3 is made up of 14 amino acids. The V end was cut by 0 bases, the J end by 2 bases, with 8 bases between. The CDR3 here is CASSLEEGTYEQYF. Here the CDR3 DNA reads TGTGCCAGCAGCTTAGAAGAGGGAACCTACGAGCAGTACTTC.

This rearrangement joins TRBV28 to TRBJ2-6; 7 bases align to TRBD1. Germline lookup yields CDR1 MDHEN and CDR2 SYDVKM. V was pared by 7 bases and J by 4 bases, with 7 bases of the junction left unmatched. This CDR3 spans 15 amino acids. CDR3 residues: CASMPGTAGANVLTF. The CDR3, as DNA: TGTGCCAGCATGCCCGGGACAGCCGGGGCCAACGTCCTGACTTTC.

The rearrangement links TRBV6-5 to TRBJ2-7; D uncertain. The CDR3 has 11 residues. In germline, CDR1 is MNHEY, CDR2 SVGAGI. V dropped 6 bases and J dropped 1 base, with 4 bases sitting between them. The CDR3 DNA follows: TGTGCCAGCAGGGTATCCTACGAGCAGTACTTC. This gives the protein CASRVSYEQYF.

The chain uses TRBV5-1 and TRBJ2-7; no clear D gene. The V gene's germline CDR1 is SGHRS and CDR2 YFSETQ. Trimming removed 5 bases at V and 6 bases at J, with 21 bases between. The CDR3 is 15 amino acids. The CDR3 bases are TGCGCCAGCAGAGGCGCCGGCGGATCCTCGTTCGAGCAGTACTTC. The encoded protein is CASRGAGGSSFEQYF.

The V and J genes are TRBV11-2 and TRBJ2-3; D is uncertain. CDR1 and CDR2 from the germline V gene are SGHAT and FQNNGV. The CDR3 sequence is 12 residues long. The ends were cut back, 1 base at V and 1 base at J, with 0 bases in the middle. DNA of the CDR3: TGTGCCAGCAGCTTAGGCACAGATACGCAGTATTTT. Protein: CASSLGTDTQYF.

This rearrangement joins TRBV2 to TRBJ1-2, with D hard to call. In germline, CDR1 is SNHLY, CDR2 FYNNEI. V was pared by 6 bases and J by 4 bases, with 12 bases between. The CDR3 covers 13 residues. Written as DNA, the CDR3 is TGTGCCAGCAGCCTAAACGAGTTCTATGGCTACACCTTC. It encodes CASSLNEFYGYTF.

V usage is TRBV11-2 and J usage is TRBJ2-1; D is unresolved. In germline, CDR1 is SGHAT, CDR2 FQNNGV. CDR3 length equals 13 residues. V was shortened by 5 bases and J by 6 bases, with 11 bases between the two germline ends. DNA for the CDR3: TGTGCCAGCAGCGCCCGAATCTTCAATGAGCAGTTCTTC. Translated, it gives CASSARIFNEQFF. Based on the CDR3 plus reference TRBV11-2 and TRBJ2-1, the full variable domain is EAGVAQSPRYKIIEKRQSVAFWCNPISGHATLYWYQQILGQGPKLLIQFQNNGVVDDSQLPKDRFSAERLKGVDSTLKIQPAKLEDSAVYLCASSARIFNEQFFGPGTRLTVL.

V and J are TRBV6-5 and TRBJ2-2; D possibly corresponds to TRBD2 (6 bases). CDR1 and CDR2 from the germline V gene are MNHEY and SVGAGI. CDR3 length: 14 residues. V was clipped by 11 bases and J by 1 base, with 14 bases between them. This chain's CDR3 is CAAARAGNTGELFF. The CDR3, as DNA: TGTGCCGCAGCGAGAGCGGGGAACACCGGGGAGCTGTTTTTT.